A single sample is the source of the 20 T cell receptor beta chains below, sequenced in a study of graft-versus-host responses after intestinal transplantation. Assay used: immunoSEQ multiplex PCR; TCRdb lists only in-frame clones, some missing. The table records approximately 4,600 clones, about 30% of them present only once. Sequenced material: alloreactive CD4+ T cells from a mixed lymphocyte reaction culture, taken before intestinal transplant. Subset denoted: CFSE-low proliferating T cells sorted from roughly six-day pre-transplant mixed lymphocyte reaction (GvH or HvG direction). All receptors derive from a human patient who received an intestinal transplant.

This clone was counted a few times. CDR3 in amino acids: CASSQGATNEKLFF. Written as DNA, the CDR3 is TGTGCCAGCAGCCAAGGTGCAACTAATGAAAAACTGTTTTTT. The rearrangement joins TRBV4-2 to TRBJ1-4, with D unresolved. Germline-derived CDR1 and CDR2 are LGHNA and YNFKEQ. V gave up 1 base and J gave up 0 bases, with 3 bases separating them. The CDR3 spans 14 residues.

The CDR3 DNA reads TGTGCCAGCTCACCAACACGGAACACTGAAGCTTTCTTT. Protein sequence: CASSPTRNTEAFF. The V and J genes are TRBV18 and TRBJ1-1; D is unclear. The CDR3 spans 13 residues. V dropped 2 bases and J dropped 1 base, with 5 bases sitting between them. Germline CDR1 reads KGHSH; CDR2 reads LQKENI. The variable domain in full, completed from reference TRBV18 and TRBJ1-1, reads NAGVMQNPRHLVRRRGQEARLRCSPMKGHSHVYWYRQLPEEGLKFMVYLQKENIIDESGMPKERFSAEFPKEGPSILRIQQVVRGDSAAYFCASSPTRNTEAFFGQGTRLTVV.

V and J are TRBV25-1 and TRBJ2-1, with 8 nucleotides matching TRBD2. From germline, CDR1 is MGHDK and CDR2 SYGVNS. The junction had 9 bases not matched to a gene; V was cut back by 3 bases and J by 5 bases. The length of the CDR3 is 16 residues. The CDR3 coding sequence is TGTGCCAGCAGTGATCTCGGGACTAGAAGGAACAATGAGCAGTTCTTC. This encodes CASSDLGTRRNNEQFF.

The rearrangement uses TRBV5-1 and TRBJ2-3, with TRBD2 matching 9 bases. The CDR3 totals 18 residues. Trimming at V came to 0 bases and at J to 0 bases, leaving 8 bases not matched to a gene. CDR1 SGHRS and CDR2 YFSETQ come from the germline V gene. This chain's CDR3 is CASSLGGSGRSSTDTQYF. The CDR3 DNA reads TGCGCCAGCAGCTTGGGGGGTAGCGGGAGATCTAGCACAGATACGCAGTATTTT.

This clone was counted a few times. The V gene is TRBV6-1, the J gene TRBJ1-2, with D perhaps TRBD1 (6 bases). Germline CDR1 MNHNS, CDR2 SASEGT. The CDR3 has 14 amino acids. Trimming stripped 5 bases from V and 0 bases from J, with 10 bases between. As DNA, the CDR3 is TGTGCCAGCAGTCGGGACACTGCTAACTATGGCTACACCTTC. Protein sequence: CASSRDTANYGYTF.

The chain employs TRBV20-1 and TRBJ1-2; D unresolved. This CDR3 has 11 amino acids. Germline CDR1 and CDR2: DFQATT and SNEGSKA (reference sequence). V shed 7 bases and J shed 2 bases, with 8 bases lying between them. DNA for the CDR3: TGCAGTGTCGCCGAGAACTATGGCTACACCTTC. Translated: CSVAENYGYTF.

The gene calls are TRBV19 and TRBJ2-1; 7 bases align to TRBD1. CDR3 length: 14 residues. Germline V gene data show CDR1 as LNHDA and CDR2 as SQIVND (reference sequence). CDR3: CATLPRDSYNEQFF. The CDR3 bases are TGTGCGACCCTGCCCCGGGACAGCTACAATGAGCAGTTCTTC.

This chain uses TRBV30 with TRBJ1-2; D ambiguous. CDR3 length: 16 residues. Germline assignment: CDR1 GTSNPN and CDR2 SVGIG (reference sequence). The V end lost 8 bases, the J end lost 4 bases, and 26 bases lay between the germline ends. The CDR3 DNA reads TGTGCCCTAAGTTCCGGGGTAGGGTCTGTATTCTATGGCTACACCTTC. Its protein is CALSSGVGSVFYGYTF. Based on the CDR3 plus reference TRBV30 and TRBJ1-2, the full variable domain is SQTIHQWPATLVQPVGSPLSLECTVEGTSNPNLYWYRQAAGRGLQLLFYSVGIGQISSEVPQNLSASRPQDRQFILSSKKLLLSDSGFYLCALSSGVGSVFYGYTFGSGTRLTVV.

CDR3 nucleotides: TGTGCCAGTACTCCACCCGGGACAAAGGATTCACCCCTCCACTTT. It specifies CASTPPGTKDSPLHF. The chain has TRBV19 and TRBJ1-6; possible D gene TRBD1, 6 bases. Germline values: CDR1 LNHDA, CDR2 SQIVND (reference sequence). Trimming stripped 7 bases from V and 8 bases from J, with 18 bases between. The CDR3 loop spans 15 amino acids.

This clone showed up just a few times. The gene calls are TRBV7-6 and TRBJ1-1; weak D call: TRBD1 (5 bases). The V gene's germline CDR1 is SGHVS and CDR2 FNYEAQ. V gave up 2 bases and J gave up 8 bases, with 12 bases separating them. The length of the CDR3 is 13 residues. The CDR3 bases are TGTGCCAGCAGCTTAACGAACCAGGGAGAAGCTTTCTTT. Translated: CASSLTNQGEAFF. The full variable domain, with the rest looked up from reference TRBV7-6 and TRBJ1-1, is GAGVSQSPRYKVTKRGQDVALRCDPISGHVSLYWYRQALGQGPEFLTYFNYEAQQDKSGLPNDRFSAERPEGSISTLTIQRTEQRDSAMYRCASSLTNQGEAFFGQGTRLTVV.

Turning to this clone: This may arise from a read error, as a much more abundant clone is one base away. The same CDR3 can be traced to other DNA sequences in this sample. The chain uses TRBV30 and TRBJ2-3; TRBD1 aligns across 8 bases. Germline V gene sequence: CDR1 GTSNPN, CDR2 SVGIG (reference sequence). The CDR3 extends over 16 amino acids. CDR3 in amino acids: CAWSYRDRLYTDTQYF. The CDR3 DNA follows: TGCGCCTGGAGTTACCGGGACAGGTTATACACAGATACGCAGTATTTT.

The chain is built from TRBV21-1 and TRBJ2-3; whether TRBD1, the table's D call, matches the DNA was not checked. TRBV21-1 is a pseudogene segment. The CDR3 sequence is 16 residues long. The DNA for the CDR3 is TGTGCCAGCAGCGTACACCGACAGGACCCCACAGATACGCAGTATTTT. Its protein product is CASSVHRQDPTDTQYF.

This clone occurred a few times. The chain uses TRBV6-6 and TRBJ2-4, with 8 nucleotides matching TRBD1. Germline V CDR1 and CDR2: MNHNY, SVGAGI (reference sequence). The CDR3 has 15 amino acids. Losses at the gene ends were 4 bases for V and 5 bases for J; bases not matched to a gene: 7. The CDR3 DNA reads TGTGCCAGCAGTTTGGACAGGGCGCGCGAAAACATTCAGTACTTC. Amino acid sequence: CASSLDRARENIQYF.

This clone was picked up a small number of times. J is TRBJ2-1 and V is TRBV10-1; 8 nucleotides match TRBD2. The ends lost 4 bases at V and 7 bases at J; junction bases unmatched: 3. The CDR3 length is 13 residues. Germline lookup yields CDR1 WNHNN and CDR2 SYGVQD (reference sequence). This CDR3 is CASSAGGQNEQFF. The DNA for the CDR3 is TGCGCCAGCAGTGCGGGGGGGCAAAATGAGCAGTTCTTC.

This rearrangement joins TRBV7-2 to TRBJ2-2; D remains unclear. Trimming cost V 1 base and J 6 bases, with 12 bases left between them. The CDR3 covers 15 residues. The germline V gene has CDR1 SGHTA and CDR2 FQGNSA. The CDR3 DNA follows: TGTGCCAGCAGCTTAGGCGTAGTTATGGCCGGGGAGCTGTTTTTT. This encodes CASSLGVVMAGELFF.

There are a few counts of this clone. It may be a read error: a sequence one base away is much more abundant. This chain links TRBV19 with TRBJ1-5; a possible D gene is TRBD1 (6 bases). V dropped 5 bases and J dropped 3 bases, with 11 bases sitting between them. Germline values: CDR1 LNHDA, CDR2 SQIVND (reference sequence). CDR3 length: 14 amino acids. In nucleotides, the CDR3 is TGTGCCAGTAGTTGTACAGGGATCAATCAGCCCCAGCATTTT. It is translated as CASSCTGINQPQHF.

The rearrangement uses TRBV2 and TRBJ1-2; no firm D call. CDR1 and CDR2 (germline): SNHLY, FYNNEI. The CDR3 length is 11 residues. V was trimmed by 6 bases and J by 5 bases, leaving 7 bases between them. CDR3 nucleotides: TGTGCCAGCAGGGGAGGTTATGGCTACACCTTC. Its protein product is CASRGGYGYTF.

This clone was seen a handful of times. This may stem from a read error, because a much larger clone lies one nucleotide away. V is TRBV6-5 and J is TRBJ1-6; no clear D. CDR3 length equals 14 residues. The germline V gene has CDR1 MNHEY and CDR2 SVGAGI. In DNA, the CDR3 is TGTTCCAGCAGTTACGGGTTCCGGCCTTCACCCCTCCACTTT. Translation gives CSSSYGFRPSPLHF.

This clone was seen a handful of times. This sequence joins TRBV7-8 and TRBJ2-5; TRBD2 matches 11 bases. The CDR3 contains 14 residues. V shed 6 bases and J 3 bases; nucleotides not matched to a gene: 3. CDR1 is SGHVS and CDR2 is FQNEAQ in the germline V gene. CDR3 nucleotides: TGTGCCAGCAGACCGACTAGCGGGAAAGAGACCCAGTACTTC. Translation gives CASRPTSGKETQYF.

Here the CDR3 reads CASRVLAGDYNEQFF. Written as DNA, the CDR3 is TGTGCCAGTAGAGTACTAGCGGGAGACTACAATGAGCAGTTCTTC. V and J are TRBV19 and TRBJ2-1; 11 bases map to TRBD2. Germline CDR1 reads LNHDA; CDR2 reads SQIVND (reference sequence). Trimming took 6 bases from V and 3 from J; bases not matched to a gene: 4. The CDR3 extends over 15 amino acids.